The 25 T cell receptor beta chains given below trace back to one sample, sequenced in a study of blood T cell repertoires in COVID-19. The table came from immunoSEQ multiplex PCR; TCRdb's copy has only in-frame clones and leaves some out. Among over 200,000 clones, over 80% were seen once, and the ten largest hold roughly 2.5%. Sequencing was carried out using peripheral blood. These receptors all stem from a man aged 25 to 40 with COVID-19, enrolled during active disease.

The genes are TRBV6-1 and TRBJ2-1, with TRBD1 matching 7 bases. The germline V gene encodes CDR1 MNHNS and CDR2 SASEGT. The CDR3 is 15 residues long. Trimming removed 1 base from V and 3 bases from J; junction bases left unmatched: 3. The CDR3 DNA is TGTGCCAGCAGTGAAGTGGCAGGGGGCTACAATGAGCAGTTCTTC. Residues: CASSEVAGGYNEQFF.

J is TRBJ2-7 and V is TRBV29-1; D remains ambiguous. Per the germline V gene, CDR1 is SQVTM and CDR2 is ANQGSEA. The V end lost 5 bases, the J end lost 0 bases, and 8 bases lay between the germline ends. The length of the CDR3 is 12 residues. Written as DNA, the CDR3 is TGCAGCGTTCGCATCAGCTCCTACGAGCAGTACTTC. Its translation is CSVRISSYEQYF.

This chain links TRBV4-3 with TRBJ1-2, with D possibly matching TRBD1 (5 bases). This CDR3 spans 16 amino acids. CDR1 and CDR2 from the germline V gene are LGHNA and YSLEER. V lost 0 bases, J lost 0 bases, and 11 bases lay in between. This CDR3 is CASSQDWVRANYGYTF. In DNA, the CDR3 is TGCGCCAGCAGCCAAGATTGGGTCAGGGCTAACTATGGCTACACCTTC.

The J gene is TRBJ2-7, the V gene TRBV28; D perhaps matches TRBD1 (6 bases). CDR1 is MDHEN, CDR2 SYDVKM, per germline. The CDR3 runs 17 residues. The V end was cut by 2 bases, the J end by 3 bases, with 20 bases between. The CDR3 nucleotides read TGTGCCAGCAGTTTAGATACCGACAGGACCAGGCACTACGAGCAGTACTTC. Encoded protein: CASSLDTDRTRHYEQYF. Combining the CDR3 with reference TRBV28 and TRBJ2-7 gives the whole variable domain DVKVTQSSRYLVKRTGEKVFLECVQDMDHENMFWYRQDPGLGLRLIYFSYDVKMKEKGDIPEGYSVSREKKERFSLILESASTNQTSMYLCASSLDTDRTRHYEQYFGPGTRLTVT.

This rearrangement joins TRBV9 to TRBJ1-1, with TRBD1 identical over 11 bases. This CDR3 is 15 amino acids long. Germline V gene data show CDR1 as SGDLS and CDR2 as YYNGEE. V shed 3 bases and J 4 bases; nucleotides not matched to a gene: 5. The DNA for the CDR3 is TGTGCCAGCAGCGGGGACAGGGGGATATTCACTGAAGCTTTCTTT. Translation: CASSGDRGIFTEAFF.

This chain joins TRBV7-2 and TRBJ1-5; possibly TRBD1 for D (6 bases). This CDR3 contains 15 residues. Germline V gene sequence: CDR1 SGHTA, CDR2 FQGNSA. Trimming pared 4 bases from V and 1 base from J, leaving 11 bases between. CDR3 DNA: TGTGCCAGCAGCTCGAGGGGGGGGAGCAATCAGCCCCAGCATTTT. Translated, it gives CASSSRGGSNQPQHF.

The chain links TRBV7-3 to TRBJ2-1; the match to TRBD1 covers 7 bases. The V gene end was trimmed by 5 bases and the J gene end by 4 bases; junction bases not matched to a gene: 8. The CDR3 contains 15 residues. Germline V gives CDR1 SGHTA, CDR2 FQGTGA. The CDR3 sequence is CASSPGAGGYNEQFF. The CDR3 DNA is TGTGCCAGCAGCCCTGGGGCAGGGGGTTACAATGAGCAGTTCTTC.

The chain uses TRBV7-9 and TRBJ2-7; D not certain. This CDR3 has 15 amino acids. Germline loops: CDR1 SEHNR, CDR2 FQNEAQ (reference sequence). The V end lost 3 bases, the J end lost 5 bases, and 17 bases lay between the germline ends. The CDR3 spells CASSFAPALLDEQYF. The CDR3, as DNA: TGTGCCAGCAGCTTCGCACCGGCCCTCCTAGACGAGCAGTACTTC.

J is TRBJ2-1 and V is TRBV10-3, with 10 nucleotides matching TRBD2. V lost 4 bases and J lost 6; bases outside the gene matches: 0. Germline lookup yields CDR1 ENHRY and CDR2 SYGVKD. CDR3 length: 13 residues. The CDR3 nucleotides read TGTGCCATCAGTGGGACTAGCGGCAATGAGCAGTTCTTC. This sequence encodes CAISGTSGNEQFF.

V usage is TRBV4-3 and J usage is TRBJ2-7; 8 bases line up with TRBD2. With 3 bases clipped from V and 2 bases from J, the junction kept 6 bases outside the gene matches. Germline V lookup: CDR1 LGHNA, CDR2 YSLEER. This CDR3 is built from 15 residues. CDR3 residues: CASSQGTGGTYEQYF. The CDR3 nucleotides are TGCGCCAGCAGCCAGGGGACGGGAGGGACCTACGAGCAGTACTTC.

This clone was recorded only once. This sequence joins TRBV7-3 and TRBJ1-1; D uncertain. V was trimmed by 1 base and J by 7 bases, leaving 10 bases between them. In germline, CDR1 is SGHTA, CDR2 FQGTGA. The CDR3 runs to 13 residues. The CDR3 sequence is CASSLSTNLEAFF. The CDR3 DNA follows: TGTGCCAGCAGCTTAAGTACAAATCTTGAAGCTTTCTTT.

This rearrangement joins TRBV18 to TRBJ2-1; possibly TRBD1 for D (6 bases). V was clipped by 2 bases and J by 4 bases, with 9 bases between them. The V gene's germline CDR1 is KGHSH and CDR2 LQKENI. The CDR3 extends over 14 amino acids. The CDR3 coding sequence is TGTGCCAGCTCACCATTGGACAGTTACAATGAGCAGTTCTTC. It yields the protein CASSPLDSYNEQFF.

The CDR3 spells CASSARETGELFF. The CDR3 DNA reads TGTGCCAGCAGCGCGCGGGAGACCGGGGAGCTGTTTTTT. This sequence joins TRBV7-8 and TRBJ2-2; 7 nucleotides agree with TRBD2. Germline lookup yields CDR1 SGHVS and CDR2 FQNEAQ. The CDR3 covers 13 residues. The V gene end was trimmed by 5 bases and the J gene end by 5 bases; junction bases not matched to a gene: 2.

The V and J genes are TRBV27 and TRBJ2-5; the D gene is possibly TRBD2 (7 bases). The CDR3 consists of 16 residues. With 6 bases removed from V and 5 bases from J, the gap between germline ends came to 22 bases. The germline V gene encodes CDR1 MNHEY and CDR2 SMNVEV (reference sequence). The CDR3 reads CASSPRGALMGETQYF. Written as DNA, the CDR3 is TGTGCCAGCAGCCCCCGGGGGGCCCTGATGGGGGAGACCCAGTACTTC.

This clone has a single count. V is TRBV6-2 or TRBV6-3 and J is TRBJ1-5, with a weak D call TRBD1 (5 bases). Germline CDR1 and CDR2: MNHEY and SVGEGT. This CDR3 has 15 amino acids. V lost 0 bases to trimming and J lost 5 bases, with 11 bases between them. The CDR3 spells CASSYSGGRDQPQHF. CDR3 DNA: TGTGCCAGCAGTTACTCGGGGGGGAGGGATCAGCCCCAGCATTTT.

A single count supports this clone. J is TRBJ2-3 and V is TRBV30; D is ambiguous. The CDR3 is 12 amino acids. The V and J ends lost 0 bases and 4 bases respectively, with 5 bases between them. Germline V CDR1 and CDR2: GTSNPN, SVGIG (reference sequence). DNA for the CDR3: TGTGCCTGGAGTGTACTATCAGATACGCAGTATTTT. Protein sequence: CAWSVLSDTQYF. Full variable domain (missing parts from reference TRBV30 and TRBJ2-3): SQTIHQWPATLVQPVGSPLSLECTVEGTSNPNLYWYRQAAGRGLQLLFYSVGIGQISSEVPQNLSASRPQDRQFILSSKKLLLSDSGFYLCAWSVLSDTQYFGPGTRLTVL.

The CDR3: CASSNERDSHMNTEAFF. For the CDR3, the DNA is TGTGCCAGCAGCAACGAAAGGGACAGCCACATGAACACTGAAGCTTTCTTT. The chain links TRBV13 to TRBJ1-1; 7 bases fit TRBD1. V lost 5 bases and J lost 0; bases outside the gene matches: 12. CDR1 and CDR2 (germline): PRHDT, FYEKMQ (reference sequence). The CDR3 contains 17 residues.

CDR3 residues: CASSIDPRNTEAFF. The CDR3 DNA sequence: TGTGCCAGTAGTATAGATCCCAGGAACACTGAAGCTTTCTTT. The V and J genes are TRBV19 and TRBJ1-1, with D hard to call. CDR3 length: 14 residues. Germline CDR1 is LNHDA and CDR2 is SQIVND (reference sequence). Trimming left V 0 bases short and J 1 base short, with 6 bases between. The variable domain in full, with the rest retrieved from reference TRBV19 and TRBJ1-1, is DGGITQSPKYLFRKEGQNVTLSCEQNLNHDAMYWYRQDPGQGLRLIYYSQIVNDFQKGDIAEGYSVSREKKESFPLTVTSAQKNPTAFYLCASSIDPRNTEAFFGQGTRLTVV.

This chain links TRBV11-1 with TRBJ2-1; 9 bases are a match to TRBD2. The CDR3 covers 15 residues. Germline assignment: CDR1 SGHAT and CDR2 FQDESV (reference sequence). Unmatched junction bases numbered 7, after V lost 5 bases and J lost 5 bases. CDR3 sequence reads: CASSLSGSTHNEQFF. CDR3 in DNA: TGTGCCAGCAGCCTTAGCGGGAGTACCCACAATGAGCAGTTCTTC.

This chain uses TRBV28 with TRBJ1-1; 8 nucleotides align to TRBD1. V shed 1 base and J 6 bases; nucleotides not matched to a gene: 7. From germline, CDR1 is MDHEN and CDR2 SYDVKM. The CDR3 spans 15 residues. CDR3 in DNA: TGTGCCAGCAGTTTATTGCAGGGGGCCGGACCTGAAGCTTTCTTT. As protein: CASSLLQGAGPEAFF.

J is TRBJ1-3 and V is TRBV6-5; D remains unclear. Trimming stripped 0 bases from V and 0 bases from J, with 6 bases between. The CDR3 spans 15 residues. Germline V lookup: CDR1 MNHEY, CDR2 SVGAGI. In DNA form, the CDR3 reads TGTGCCAGCAGTTACTCAAGAGGCTCTGGAAACACCATATATTTT. Amino acid sequence: CASSYSRGSGNTIYF.

The chain links TRBV12-5 to TRBJ1-1, with 9 bases matching TRBD1. The trim removed 5 bases at V and 1 base at J, leaving 8 bases unmatched. Germline V gene data show CDR1 as LGHNT and CDR2 as FRNRAP. The CDR3 extends over 16 amino acids. The CDR3 here is CASGKSPGQGNTEAFF. CDR3 bases: TGTGCTAGTGGTAAAAGCCCGGGACAGGGGAACACTGAAGCTTTCTTT.

The chain combines TRBV2 with TRBJ1-1; weak D call: TRBD1 (5 bases). V lost 1 base, J lost 6 bases, and 18 bases lay in between. This CDR3 contains 16 residues. Germline lookup yields CDR1 SNHLY and CDR2 FYNNEI. CDR3 sequence (DNA): TGTGCCAGCAGTGAAGGGCCAGGGTATGGTAGAGCTGAAGCTTTCTTT. Its protein product is CASSEGPGYGRAEAFF.

The chain couples TRBV7-2 to TRBJ1-1; D gene unclear. This CDR3 is built from 14 residues. Germline V gene lookup returns CDR1 SGHTA and CDR2 FQGNSA. The ends were cut back, 4 bases at V and 6 bases at J, with 15 bases in the middle. The CDR3 region is CASSYRRKIAEAFF. In DNA, the CDR3 is TGTGCCAGCAGCTATCGCAGGAAGATCGCTGAAGCTTTCTTT.

The CDR3 DNA is TGTGCCAGCAGGGCGACCGGGAGGGGGCAAGAGACCCAGTACTTC. Translating gives CASRATGRGQETQYF. This sequence joins TRBV2 and TRBJ2-5; 8 nucleotides line up with TRBD2. Germline lookup yields CDR1 SNHLY and CDR2 FYNNEI. V lost 6 bases and J lost 2; bases outside the gene matches: 8. The CDR3 has 15 amino acids.